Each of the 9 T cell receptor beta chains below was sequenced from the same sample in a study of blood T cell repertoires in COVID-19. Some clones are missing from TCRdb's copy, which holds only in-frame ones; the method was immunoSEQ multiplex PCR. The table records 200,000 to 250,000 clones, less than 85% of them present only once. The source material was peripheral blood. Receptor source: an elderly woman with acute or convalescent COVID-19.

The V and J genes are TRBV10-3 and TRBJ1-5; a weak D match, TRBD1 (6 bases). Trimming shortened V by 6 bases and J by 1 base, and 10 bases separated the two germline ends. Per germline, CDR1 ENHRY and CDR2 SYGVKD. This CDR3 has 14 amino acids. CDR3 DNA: TGTGCCATCAGGGCCGACAGGAGCAATCAGCCCCAGCATTTT. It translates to CAIRADRSNQPQHF.

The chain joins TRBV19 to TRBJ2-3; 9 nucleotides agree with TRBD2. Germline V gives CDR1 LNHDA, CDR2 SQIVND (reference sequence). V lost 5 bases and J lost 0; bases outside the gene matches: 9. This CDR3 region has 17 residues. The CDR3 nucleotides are TGTGCCAGTAGTGGCTGGTCTAGCGGGGCTAGCACAGATACGCAGTATTTT. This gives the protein CASSGWSSGASTDTQYF.

CDR3 sequence (DNA): TGTGCCAGCAGCCGGGGTACGAAAAGCAATCAGCCCCAGCATTTT. It codes for CASSRGTKSNQPQHF. The chain is built from TRBV5-6 and TRBJ1-5; D unresolved. With 4 bases removed from V and 1 base from J, the gap between germline ends came to 12 bases. The CDR3 sequence is 15 residues long. CDR1 and CDR2 (germline): SGHDT, YYEEEE. Full variable domain (outside the CDR3, taken from reference TRBV5-6 and TRBJ1-5): DAGVTQSPTHLIKTRGQQVTLRCSPKSGHDTVSWYQQALGQGPQFIFQYYEEEERQRGNFPDRFSGHQFPNYSSELNVNALLLGDSALYLCASSRGTKSNQPQHFGDGTRLSIL.

The DNA for the CDR3 is TGTGCCAGCATGGGAACAGGATATAGCAATGAGCAGTTCTTC. Residues: CASMGTGYSNEQFF. The V and J genes are TRBV6-5 and TRBJ2-1; D is perhaps TRBD1 (5 bases). The V end lost 7 bases, the J end lost 6 bases, and 16 bases lay between the germline ends. The germline V gene encodes CDR1 MNHEY and CDR2 SVGAGI. The CDR3 is 14 amino acids.

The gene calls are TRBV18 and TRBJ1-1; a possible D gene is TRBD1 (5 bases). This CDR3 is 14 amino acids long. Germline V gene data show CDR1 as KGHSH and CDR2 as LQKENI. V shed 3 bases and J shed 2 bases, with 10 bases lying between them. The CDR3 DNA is TGTGCCAGCTCACCGGCAGGGTCCAACACTGAAGCTTTCTTT. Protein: CASSPAGSNTEAFF.

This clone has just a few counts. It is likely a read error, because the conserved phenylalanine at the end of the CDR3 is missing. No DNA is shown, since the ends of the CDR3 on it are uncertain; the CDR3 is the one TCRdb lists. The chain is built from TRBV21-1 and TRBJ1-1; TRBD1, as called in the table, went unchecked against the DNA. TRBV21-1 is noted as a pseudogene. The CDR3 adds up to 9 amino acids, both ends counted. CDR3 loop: CASSKPRNV.

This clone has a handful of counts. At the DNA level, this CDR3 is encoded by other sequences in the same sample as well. CDR3 sequence (DNA): TGTGCCAGCTCGACAGGGGGAAATCAGCCCCAGCATTTT. It codes for CASSTGGNQPQHF. V and J are TRBV18 and TRBJ1-5, with 9 bases lining up with TRBD1. Germline trimming cut 6 bases from V and 4 bases from J; bases unmatched to any gene: 1. CDR3 size: 13 residues. Per the germline V gene, CDR1 is KGHSH and CDR2 is LQKENI. Full variable domain (missing parts from reference TRBV18 and TRBJ1-5): NAGVMQNPRHLVRRRGQEARLRCSPMKGHSHVYWYRQLPEEGLKFMVYLQKENIIDESGMPKERFSAEFPKEGPSILRIQQVVRGDSAAYFCASSTGGNQPQHFGDGTRLSIL.

The DNA for the CDR3 is TGCGCCAGCAGCCCAGGACAGGGAGGTTTCACTGAAGCTTTCTTT. Protein: CASSPGQGGFTEAFF. This rearrangement joins TRBV5-1 to TRBJ1-1, with 8 bases aligning to TRBD1. Losses at the gene ends were 4 bases for V and 4 bases for J; bases not matched to a gene: 9. Per germline, CDR1 SGHRS and CDR2 YFSETQ. The CDR3 extends over 15 amino acids.

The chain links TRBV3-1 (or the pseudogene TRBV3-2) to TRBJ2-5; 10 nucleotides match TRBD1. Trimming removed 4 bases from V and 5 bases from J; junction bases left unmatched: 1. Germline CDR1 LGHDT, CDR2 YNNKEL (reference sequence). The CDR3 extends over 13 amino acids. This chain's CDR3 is CASSLGQGETQYF. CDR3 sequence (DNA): TGTGCCAGCAGCCTGGGACAGGGGGAGACCCAGTACTTC.